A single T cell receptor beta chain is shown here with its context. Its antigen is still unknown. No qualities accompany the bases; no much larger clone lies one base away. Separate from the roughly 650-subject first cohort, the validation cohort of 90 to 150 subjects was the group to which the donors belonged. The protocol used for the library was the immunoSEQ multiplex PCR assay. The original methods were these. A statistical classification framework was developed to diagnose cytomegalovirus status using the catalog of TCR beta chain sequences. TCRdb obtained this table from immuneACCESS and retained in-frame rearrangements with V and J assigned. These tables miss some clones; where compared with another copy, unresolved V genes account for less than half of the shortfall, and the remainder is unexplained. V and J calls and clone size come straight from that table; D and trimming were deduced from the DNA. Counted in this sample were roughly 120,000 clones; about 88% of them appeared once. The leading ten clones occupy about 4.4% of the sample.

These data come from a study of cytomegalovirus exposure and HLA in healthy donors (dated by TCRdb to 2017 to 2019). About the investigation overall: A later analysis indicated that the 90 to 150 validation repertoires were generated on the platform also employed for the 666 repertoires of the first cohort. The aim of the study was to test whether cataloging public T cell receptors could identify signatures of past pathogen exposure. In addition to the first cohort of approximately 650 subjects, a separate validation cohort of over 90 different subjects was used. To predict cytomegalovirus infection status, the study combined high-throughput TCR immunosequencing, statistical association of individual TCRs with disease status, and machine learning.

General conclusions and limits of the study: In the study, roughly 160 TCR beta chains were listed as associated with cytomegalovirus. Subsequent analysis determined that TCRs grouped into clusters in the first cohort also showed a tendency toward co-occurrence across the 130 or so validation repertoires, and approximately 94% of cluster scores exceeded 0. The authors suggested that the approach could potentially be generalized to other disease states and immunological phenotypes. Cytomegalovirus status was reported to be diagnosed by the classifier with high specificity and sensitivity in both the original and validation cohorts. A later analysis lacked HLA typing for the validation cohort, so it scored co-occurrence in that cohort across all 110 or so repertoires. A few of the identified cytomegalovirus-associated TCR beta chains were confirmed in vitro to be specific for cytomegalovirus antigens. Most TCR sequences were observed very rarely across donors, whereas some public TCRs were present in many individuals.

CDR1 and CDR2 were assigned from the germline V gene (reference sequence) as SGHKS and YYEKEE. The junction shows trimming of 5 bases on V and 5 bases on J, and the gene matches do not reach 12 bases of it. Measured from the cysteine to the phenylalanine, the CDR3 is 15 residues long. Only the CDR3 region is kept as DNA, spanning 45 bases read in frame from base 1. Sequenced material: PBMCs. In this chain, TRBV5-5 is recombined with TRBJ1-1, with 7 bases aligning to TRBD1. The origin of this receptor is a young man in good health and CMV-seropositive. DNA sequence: TGTGCCAGCAGTCGGAGAGGGGGCGATGGGACTGAAGCTTTCTTT. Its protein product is CASSRRGGDGTEAFF.